These 5 T cell receptor beta chains share one sample of origin, sequenced in a study of T cells in Graves' hyperthyroidism and ophthalmopathy. RNA transcripts gave rise to amplified TCR beta CDR3 regions. A first-round RT-PCR of the TCR CDR3 used the HTBI primer set. TCRdb analysed the multiplex PCR reads with MiXCR anew, one entry per CDR3 protein. The sample has some 340,000 distinct CDR3 sequences; approximately 15% are singletons. Sequencing was done on a sample of blood. The receptor set was obtained from a woman aged 40 to 50 with Graves' ophthalmopathy.

The V gene is TRBV18, the J gene TRBJ2-3; no clear D gene. Trimming pared 4 bases from V and 2 bases from J, leaving 10 bases between. Germline CDR1 reads KGHSH; CDR2 reads LQKENI. CDR3 length: 14 amino acids. CDR3 nucleotides: TGTGCCAGCTCACTGGAATTGAACACAGATACGCAGTATTTT. Amino acids: CASSLELNTDTQYF. Full variable domain (missing parts from reference TRBV18 and TRBJ2-3): NAGVMQNPRHLVRRRGQEARLRCSPMKGHSHVYWYRQLPEEGLKFMVYLQKENIIDESGMPKERFSAEFPKEGPSILRIQQVVRGDSAAYFCASSLELNTDTQYFGPGTRLTVL.

The sample holds many counts of this clonotype. The chain combines TRBV5-1 with TRBJ1-1; the D gene is possibly TRBD1 (6 bases). This CDR3 has 14 residues. The germline V and J ends were trimmed by 2 bases and 3 bases, with 11 bases remaining between them. Germline CDR1 and CDR2: SGHRS and YFSETQ. This CDR3 is CASSLQGSDTEAFF. The CDR3 DNA is TGCGCCAGCAGCTTACAGGGTTCGGACACTGAAGCTTTCTTT.

As for this clonotype: A much more abundant neighbour one base away suggests this may be a read error. This CDR3 is missing its conserved last phenylalanine or tryptophan, likely due to a read error. The chain employs TRBV3-1 and TRBJ2-5; possibly TRBD2 for D (5 bases). V was cut by 1 base and J by 5 bases, with 5 bases left in between. The CDR3 runs to 12 residues. CDR1 and CDR2 (germline): LGHDT, YNNKEL (reference sequence). Here the CDR3 reads CASSQAGETQYS. CDR3 nucleotide sequence: TGTGCCAGCAGCCAAGCGGGGGAGACCCAGTACTCC.

This clonotype was seen at least ten times. The chain has TRBV12-3 or TRBV12-4 and TRBJ1-2; D is perhaps TRBD1 (5 bases). V lost 2 bases, J lost 4 bases, and 11 bases lay in between. The CDR3 contains 14 residues. CDR3 in amino acids: CASSLWGVGYGYTF. CDR3 nucleotides: TGTGCCAGCAGTTTATGGGGGGTGGGCTATGGCTACACCTTC.

The table lists this clonotype with a few counts. CDR3 DNA sequence: TGCGCCAGCAGCCCCCGGACAGGGGGCGAAGAGACCCAGTACTTC. Its protein is CASSPRTGGEETQYF. The V call is TRBV10-2, the J call TRBJ2-5; 11 bases align to TRBD1. The CDR3 runs 15 residues. Germline trimming cut 6 bases from V and 3 bases from J; bases unmatched to any gene: 6. Germline CDR1 and CDR2: WSHSY and SAAADI.